The next 22 T cell receptor beta chains were all read from a single sample in a study of tumor-infiltrating lymphocytes in primary liver carcinoma. RNA was extracted from whole blood without cell sorting, alongside germline DNA. With around 490 ng total RNA as template and a constant-region primer, TCR beta cDNA was made. TCR beta libraries came from three nested multiplex PCR rounds using slightly modified ARM-PCR. Amplification in the first two PCR rounds was performed using TRBV1-TRBV30 forward primers and a C-beta reverse primer for 10 cycles each. TCRdb analysed the multiplex PCR reads with MiXCR anew, one entry per CDR3 protein. This repertoire shows about 310,000 distinct CDR3 sequences, 65% found once; its top ten account for roughly 8.6%. Sequences were obtained from peripheral blood. These receptors came from a man aged 40-55 years with primary liver carcinoma and hepatitis B virus infection.

As for this clonotype: The missing conserved phenylalanine or tryptophan at the end of this CDR3 makes a read error likely. The J gene is TRBJ2-7, the V gene TRBV6-2 or TRBV6-3; D is tentatively TRBD1 or TRBD2 (5 bases each). Germline V gene lookup returns CDR1 MNHEY and CDR2 SVGEGT. The CDR3 extends over 14 amino acids. The V end was cut by 7 bases, the J end by 3 bases, with 16 bases between. In nucleotides, the CDR3 is TGTGCCAGCAAAGATCCGGGACGGAGCTACGAGCAGTACCTC. It translates to CASKDPGRSYEQYL.

Note on this clonotype: A much larger clonotype is one base distant, so this may be a read error. This rearrangement joins TRBV4-3 to TRBJ2-1; D remains ambiguous. The CDR3 has 12 residues. From germline, CDR1 is LGHNA and CDR2 YSLEER. CDR3 residues: CAGSQDLGEQFF. CDR3 nucleotide sequence: TGCGCCGGCAGCCAAGATTTGGGTGAGCAGTTCTTC.

V and J are TRBV7-8 and TRBJ1-5; 8 bases line up with TRBD1. Germline assignment: CDR1 SGHVS and CDR2 FQNEAQ. The CDR3 totals 16 residues. Losses at the gene ends were 5 bases for V and 6 bases for J; bases not matched to a gene: 12. CDR3 nucleotide sequence: TGTGCCAGCAGCCCTGACAGGGGACTAGGGGGTCAGCCCCAGCATTTT. This translates into CASSPDRGLGGQPQHF.

This clonotype occurred once. Just one base apart from a much larger clone, this may be a read error. The rearrangement uses TRBV7-8 and TRBJ2-1, with 12 bases fitting TRBD2. Germline V lookup: CDR1 SGHVS, CDR2 FQNEAQ. The CDR3 sequence is 16 residues long. CDR3 DNA: TGTGCCGGCAGCTTAGGCCTAGCGGGAGGGGGCCATGAGCAGTTCTTC. As protein: CAGSLGLAGGGHEQFF. Supplemented by reference TRBV7-8 and TRBJ2-1, the full variable domain reads GAGVSQSPRYKVAKRGQDVALRCDPISGHVSLFWYQQALGQGPEFLTYFQNEAQLDKSGLPSDRFFAERPEGSVSTLKIQRTQQEDSAVYLCAGSLGLAGGGHEQFFGPGTRLTVL.

Comments on this clonotype: The junction differs from germline at one of its ends, possibly a read error. The chain joins TRBV11-3 to TRBJ1-5, with unresolved D. The CDR3 spans 17 residues. Germline V gives CDR1 SGHNT, CDR2 YENEEA. CDR3 sequence (DNA): TGTGCAAGCAGCTCATCCTCCTCCTGGGTTTTCAATCAGCCCCAGCATTTT. It is translated as CASSSSSSWVFNQPQHF.

This clonotype was seen only a few times. The V gene is TRBV10-3, the J gene TRBJ2-1; 8 bases are a match to TRBD1. The V gene's germline CDR1 is ENHRY and CDR2 SYGVKD. CDR3 length: 14 amino acids. V shed 2 bases, J shed 7 bases, and the junction held 4 bases outside the gene matches. The CDR3 nucleotides are TGTGCCATCAGTGAGGGGGACAGGTATAATGAGCAGTTCTTC. Its protein is CAISEGDRYNEQFF.

Turning to this clonotype: Germline and junction disagree at one end, which may indicate a read error. The genes are TRBV28 and TRBJ2-4, with no clear D. Germline V gene sequence: CDR1 MDHEN, CDR2 SYDVKM. This CDR3 region has 15 residues. For the CDR3, the DNA is TGTGCCAGCAGCCCTCCCGGGTTAGCCAGAAACATTCAGCACTTC. Protein sequence: CASSPPGLARNIQHF.

This clonotype was picked up many times. The V and J genes are TRBV4-3 and TRBJ2-1; 8 bases map to TRBD2. V was clipped by 0 bases and J by 2 bases; unmatched bases: 6. This CDR3 has 17 amino acids. Germline V gene data show CDR1 as LGHNA and CDR2 as YSLEER. The CDR3 coding sequence is TGCGCCAGCAGCCAAGAGTCGGCGGGAGGAACCTACAATGAGCAGTTCTTC. Translating it yields CASSQESAGGTYNEQFF.

This clonotype is a singleton in its sample. The CDR3 end shows no conserved phenylalanine or tryptophan, and so a read error is likely. The genes are TRBV29-1 and TRBJ2-3; TRBD1 agrees at 12 bases. Trimming cost V 3 bases and J 4 bases; bases outside gene matches: 2. This CDR3 has 14 amino acids. CDR1 is SQVTM, CDR2 ANQGSEA, per germline. This CDR3 is CSVDGTGGSDTQYL. The CDR3 DNA sequence: TGCAGCGTTGATGGGACAGGGGGCTCAGATACGCAGTATCTT.

V usage is TRBV11-2 and J usage is TRBJ2-7; D not resolved. Deletions cut 1 base from V and 6 bases from J, with 10 bases between. The CDR3 has 13 amino acids. The germline CDR1 and CDR2 sequences are SGHAT and FQNNGV. CDR3 coding DNA: TGTGCCAGCAGCTTAGTGGCGAGAGCCGAGCAGTACTTC. It codes for CASSLVARAEQYF.

With respect to this clonotype: An end of the junction does not agree with germline; a read error may underlie this. The chain is built from TRBV29-1 and TRBJ1-3; D call uncertain. The germline V gene encodes CDR1 SQVTM and CDR2 ANQGSEA. This CDR3 is 13 amino acids long. The DNA for the CDR3 is TGCAGCGTTGAGATCTTCTCTGGAAACGCCATATATTTT. Translation gives CSVEIFSGNAIYF.

This clonotype has a count of ten or more. CDR3 nucleotide sequence: TGCAGCGTCGCCGGGACAGGGACTGGGGCCAACGTCCTGACTTTC. Translation gives CSVAGTGTGANVLTF. The rearrangement links TRBV29-1 to TRBJ2-6, with 9 positions matching TRBD1. This CDR3 spans 15 amino acids. Germline lookup yields CDR1 SQVTM and CDR2 ANQGSEA. The junction had 5 bases not matched to a gene; V was cut back by 6 bases and J by 2 bases.

V and J are TRBV11-2 and TRBJ1-1, with D tentatively TRBD1 (5 bases). This CDR3 contains 13 residues. Germline CDR1 is SGHAT and CDR2 is FQNNGV. Trimming left V 0 bases short and J 14 bases short, with 16 bases between. CDR3 bases: TGTGCCAGCAGCTTAGATCGAGGGAGGGGAGCCTTCTTT. Translating gives CASSLDRGRGAFF.

About this clonotype itself: Possible read error: a much larger clone is one base away. The V and J genes are TRBV30 and TRBJ1-2, with D uncertain. The CDR3 has 15 amino acids. The V end lost 2 bases, the J end lost 0 bases, and 13 bases lay between the germline ends. Germline lookup yields CDR1 GTSNPN and CDR2 SVGIG (reference sequence). The CDR3 DNA sequence: TGTGCCTGGAGTATGACGGGTCTAACTAACTATGGCTACACCTTC. Its protein is CAWSMTGLTNYGYTF.

For this clonotype: Given a much more abundant clone one base away, this may be a read error. The chain couples TRBV5-5 to TRBJ2-7; no reliable D call. CDR1 is SGHKS, CDR2 YYEKEE, per germline (reference sequence). CDR3 length equals 14 residues. Deletions cut 0 bases from V and 7 bases from J, with 14 bases between. The CDR3 here is CASSLVTREGEQYF. CDR3 sequence (DNA): TGTGCCAGCAGCTTGGTTACACGTGAAGGAGAGCAGTACTTC.

A word on this clonotype: At one end the junction does not follow the germline gene, possibly because of a read error. The gene calls are TRBV11-2 and TRBJ2-5; TRBD1 matches 8 bases. Germline values: CDR1 SGHAT, CDR2 FQNNGV. This CDR3 has 14 amino acids. The CDR3 nucleotides are TGTGTCAGCGGCTCAGGGGGCTTTTTTGAGACCCAGTACTTC. It yields the protein CVSGSGGFFETQYF.

About this clonotype: With a much larger clone just one base away, this may be a read error. This sequence joins TRBV6-5 and TRBJ1-6; D call uncertain. Germline assignment: CDR1 MNHEY and CDR2 SVGAGI. V was cut by 2 bases and J by 5 bases, with 13 bases left in between. The CDR3 extends over 16 amino acids. The DNA of the CDR3 is TGTGCCAGCAGTTACCTACTGGTAGGGAATAATTCACCCCTCCACTTT. It translates to CASSYLLVGNNSPLHF.

On this clonotype itself: Possible read error: a much larger clone is one base away. DNA of the CDR3: TGTGCCAGCAGCACCGCTAGCGGGATGGCCCAGTACTTC. Translating it yields CASSTASGMAQYF. The rearrangement uses TRBV12-3 or TRBV12-4 and TRBJ2-5, with 9 nucleotides matching TRBD2. This CDR3 is 13 amino acids long. Trimming took 6 bases from V and 9 from J; bases not matched to a gene: 8.

This clonotype was seen only a few times. The chain has TRBV28 and TRBJ1-5; D is perhaps TRBD1 (6 bases). The V and J ends lost 2 bases and 3 bases respectively, with 8 bases between them. Germline V lookup: CDR1 MDHEN, CDR2 SYDVKM. The CDR3 sequence is 14 residues long. CDR3 sequence (DNA): TGTGCCAGCAGTTTACAGGGGAACAATCAGCCCCAGCATTTT. Its translation: CASSLQGNNQPQHF.

This clonotype was seen only a few times. The chain has TRBV7-9 and TRBJ2-4; D is undetermined. Deletions cut 4 bases from V and 4 bases from J, with 5 bases between. This CDR3 contains 12 residues. Germline assignment: CDR1 SEHNR and CDR2 FQNEAQ (reference sequence). In DNA form, the CDR3 reads TGTGCCAGCAGCTCCCTAAAAAACATTCAGTACTTC. It is translated as CASSSLKNIQYF.

This clonotype was seen many times. The chain is built from TRBV12-3 or TRBV12-4 and TRBJ1-5; the D gene is possibly TRBD1 (5 bases). CDR3 size: 15 residues. Trimming took 6 bases from V and 3 from J, leaving 15 bases between them. The CDR3 DNA follows: TGTGCCAGCAGGGAAGGGACCCATGCCAATCAGCCCCAGCATTTT. Translating gives CASREGTHANQPQHF.

As regards this clonotype: Just one base apart from a much larger clone, this may be a read error. The gene calls are TRBV6-2 or TRBV6-3 and TRBJ1-5; D possibly corresponds to TRBD1 (6 bases). This CDR3 has 14 residues. The germline V gene has CDR1 MNHEY and CDR2 SVGEGT. Deletions cut 6 bases from V and 6 bases from J, with 15 bases between. In DNA form, the CDR3 reads TGTGCCAGCAGACCTGTAGGGGGGGGTCAGCCCCAGCATTTT. Translated: CASRPVGGGQPQHF.